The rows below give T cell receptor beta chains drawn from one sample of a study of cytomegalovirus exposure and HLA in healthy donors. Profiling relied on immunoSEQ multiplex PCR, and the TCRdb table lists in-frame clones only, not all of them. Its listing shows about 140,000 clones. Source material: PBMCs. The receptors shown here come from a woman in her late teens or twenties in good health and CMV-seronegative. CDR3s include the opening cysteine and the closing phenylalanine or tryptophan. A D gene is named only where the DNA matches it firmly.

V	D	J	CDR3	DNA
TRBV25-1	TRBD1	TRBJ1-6	CASSEFGQGYSPLHF	TGTGCCAGCAGTGAATTTGGACAGGGATATTCACCCCTCCACTTT
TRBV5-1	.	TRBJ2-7	CASTPQTSSYEQYF	TGCGCCAGTACCCCTCAGACAAGCTCCTACGAGCAGTACTTC
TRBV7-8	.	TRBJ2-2	CASSLLRFPGELFF	TGTGCCAGCAGCTTACTCAGGTTCCCCGGGGAGCTGTTTTTT
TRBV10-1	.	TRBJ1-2	CASSSGSNYGYTF	TGCGCCAGCAGTTCGGGGAGCAACTATGGCTACACCTTC
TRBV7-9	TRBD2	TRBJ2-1	CASSLARLAGDEQFF	TGTGCCAGCAGCTTAGCCCGGCTAGCGGGCGATGAGCAGTTCTTC
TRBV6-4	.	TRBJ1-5	CARVVGQVNQPQHF	TGTGCCAGGGTCGTTGGACAAGTTAATCAGCCCCAGCATTTT
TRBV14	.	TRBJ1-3	CASDPGLIGNTIYF	TGTGCCAGCGATCCGGGACTGATCGGAAACACCATATATTTT
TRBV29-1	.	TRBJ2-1	CSVGGGAGGSYNEQFF	TGCAGCGTTGGTGGGGGAGCGGGTGGCTCCTACAATGAGCAGTTCTTC
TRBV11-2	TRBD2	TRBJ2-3	CASSSVYHGTSGSADTQYF	TGTGCCAGCAGCTCCGTCTACCACGGGACTAGCGGGAGTGCAGATACGCAGTATTTT
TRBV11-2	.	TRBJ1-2	CASSHGGADYGYTF	TGTGCCAGCAGCCACGGAGGAGCCGACTATGGCTACACCTTC
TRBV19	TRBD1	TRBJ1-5	CASSINRHRGDQPQHF	TGTGCCAGTAGTATAAATCGGCACAGGGGGGATCAGCCCCAGCATTTT
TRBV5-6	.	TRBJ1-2	CASSLVVGRDYNYGYTF	TGTGCCAGCAGCTTGGTAGTAGGCAGGGATTATAACTATGGCTACACCTTC
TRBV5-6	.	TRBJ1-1	CASSRGRNTEAFF	TGTGCCAGCAGTCGGGGTCGCAACACTGAAGCTTTCTTT
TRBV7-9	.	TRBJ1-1	CASSLTEPPGAFF	TGTGCCAGCAGCCTCACGGAGCCCCCTGGTGCTTTCTTT
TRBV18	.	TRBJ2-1	CASSEGRGEQFF	TGTGCCAGCTCGGAGGGAAGGGGTGAGCAGTTCTTC